This entry lists 14 T cell receptor beta chains sequenced from one sample in a study of T cell responses to AZD1222 COVID-19 vaccine (TCRdb year 2021). Receptor amplification or capture employed the immunoSEQ multiplex PCR assay. The immuneACCESS repertoire file appears here via TCRdb, limited to in-frame rearrangements. These files lack a portion of the clones; in checked studies, under half of the deficit traces to unresolved V genes, and the cause of the others is not known. Across this sample there are around 130,000 clones, with 80% to 90% seen only once. The ten largest clones add up to 9% to 9.5% of the sample. Taken with the paper, the label for time point translates to: baseline before first vaccination. Sequenced here: peripheral blood, sampled on day 0 of AZD1222 vaccination. The origin of the receptors is an adult in good health.

The chain carries TRBV15 and TRBJ1-3, with D unresolved. Germline V lookup: CDR1 LNHNV, CDR2 YYDKDF (reference sequence). The CDR3 has 16 amino acids. V shed 1 base and J shed 1 base, with 11 bases lying between them. The CDR3 DNA reads as TGTGCCACCAGCAGAGTACCCGGGAATTCTGGAAACACCATATATTTT. It specifies CATSRVPGNSGNTIYF.

The CDR3 region is CASSELWSNGYTF. CDR3 in DNA: TGTGCCAGCAGTGAGTTATGGAGCAATGGCTACACCTTC. The rearrangement uses TRBV2 and TRBJ1-2; D gene uncertain. CDR1 is SNHLY and CDR2 is FYNNEI in the germline V gene. The CDR3 sequence is 13 residues long. The V gene lost 3 bases and the J gene lost 6 bases, with 11 bases spanning the gap.

J is TRBJ1-1 and V is TRBV27; possibly TRBD1 for D (6 bases). V lost 2 bases and J 4 bases, leaving 11 bases between the germline ends. CDR1 is MNHEY and CDR2 is SMNVEV in the germline V gene (reference sequence). The length of the CDR3 is 14 residues. CDR3 DNA sequence: TGTGCCAGCAGTTTAGGGGGGCCGGGCACTGAAGCTTTCTTT. It encodes CASSLGGPGTEAFF.

This chain connects TRBV5-6 to TRBJ2-1; TRBD1 or TRBD2 may be the D gene (7 bases each). The germline gives CDR1 SGHDT, CDR2 YYEEEE. V was pared by 4 bases and J by 12 bases, with 23 bases between. The CDR3 covers 15 residues. CDR3 nucleotide sequence: TGTGCCAGCAGCCAGGGGGGACTACCCCACTTGGGGCAGTTCTTC. Its translation is CASSQGGLPHLGQFF.

J is TRBJ1-6 and V is TRBV18, with 7 bases fitting TRBD1. Germline values: CDR1 KGHSH, CDR2 LQKENI. V lost 1 base and J lost 6; bases outside the gene matches: 6. The CDR3 runs to 16 residues. CDR3 sequence (DNA): TGTGCCAGCTCACCACAGGGGGCGATTCCTAATTCACCCCTCCACTTT. It yields the protein CASSPQGAIPNSPLHF.

The chain is built from TRBV6-1 and TRBJ2-7, with D perhaps matching TRBD1 or TRBD2 (6 bases each). V was pared by 2 bases and J by 4 bases, with 15 bases between. Germline V gene sequence: CDR1 MNHNS, CDR2 SASEGT. The CDR3 contains 15 residues. The CDR3: CASSEPPGGLYEQYF. For the CDR3, the DNA is TGTGCCAGCAGTGAACCCCCCGGGGGCTTATACGAGCAGTACTTC.

This chain connects TRBV11-2 to TRBJ1-6; tentatively, D is TRBD1 (5 bases). Trimming took 4 bases from V and 5 from J, leaving 15 bases between them. Germline values: CDR1 SGHAT, CDR2 FQNNGV. The CDR3 spans 16 residues. The CDR3: CASSSGTVRHNSPLHF. The CDR3 DNA sequence: TGTGCCAGCAGCTCCGGGACCGTGCGCCATAATTCACCCCTCCACTTT.

The chain recombines TRBV7-9 with TRBJ2-3; D is possibly TRBD2 (6 bases). Trimming stripped 3 bases from V and 4 bases from J, with 8 bases between. The CDR3 consists of 13 residues. Germline V gene sequence: CDR1 SEHNR, CDR2 FQNEAQ (reference sequence). CDR3 sequence: CASSLGGSDTQYF. The DNA of the CDR3 is TGTGCCAGCAGCTTGGGGGGTTCAGATACGCAGTATTTT.

The rearrangement links TRBV6-5 to TRBJ1-5; D not resolved. Trimming left V 0 bases short and J 4 bases short, with 4 bases between. The CDR3 runs 13 residues. Germline loops: CDR1 MNHEY, CDR2 SVGAGI. The CDR3 DNA follows: TGTGCCAGCAGTTACTCGATGAATCAGCCCCAGCATTTT. Amino acid sequence: CASSYSMNQPQHF.

The chain is built from TRBV7-9 and TRBJ1-3; TRBD1 agrees at 7 bases. There are 16 residues in the CDR3. Trimming took 1 base from V and 2 from J; bases not matched to a gene: 5. The germline gives CDR1 SEHNR, CDR2 FQNEAQ (reference sequence). The CDR3 nucleotides read TGTGCCAGCAGCTTAGACAGGGGCCGGCCTGGAAACACCATATATTTT. It translates to CASSLDRGRPGNTIYF.

This clone has just one count. The J gene is TRBJ1-2, the V gene TRBV27; 7 nucleotides agree with TRBD1. Trimming removed 8 bases from V and 7 bases from J; junction bases left unmatched: 10. Germline V gene sequence: CDR1 MNHEY, CDR2 SMNVEV (reference sequence). This CDR3 region has 13 residues. DNA of the CDR3: TGTGCCAGCCGGGGGCAGGGGGTTAGTGGCTACACCTTC. Residues: CASRGQGVSGYTF.

This chain connects TRBV18 to TRBJ1-4; D is ambiguous. Germline V gene lookup returns CDR1 KGHSH and CDR2 LQKENI. V shed 4 bases and J shed 1 base, with 13 bases lying between them. The CDR3 spans 16 residues. CDR3 protein: CASSRREIGTNEKLFF. Written as DNA, the CDR3 is TGTGCCAGCTCACGCCGGGAGATCGGAACTAATGAAAAACTGTTTTTT.

This clone was counted a few times. This sequence joins TRBV6-4 and TRBJ2-2, with 7 nucleotides matching TRBD1. This CDR3 is 16 amino acids long. The V segment lost 0 bases and the J segment 3 bases; nucleotides outside the gene matches: 4. CDR1 MRHNA and CDR2 SNTAGT come from the germline V gene. The CDR3 is CASSDSSTGDTGELFF. The CDR3 DNA reads as TGTGCCAGCAGTGACTCGAGTACAGGGGACACCGGGGAGCTGTTTTTT.

The chain recombines TRBV6-4 with TRBJ1-2; the match to TRBD1 covers 9 bases. The CDR3 has 15 amino acids. Germline CDR1 and CDR2: MRHNA and SNTAGT. The trim removed 2 bases at V and 6 bases at J, leaving 7 bases unmatched. CDR3 sequence: CASSDTQGALNGYTF. The CDR3 DNA reads TGTGCCAGCAGTGACACACAGGGGGCGCTTAATGGCTACACCTTC.